This T cell receptor beta chain was identified during a study of beta chain features in type 1 diabetes. Study-wide results and caveats: More deletions and fewer insertions at VDJ junctions were seen in type 1 diabetes patients.

Trimming left V 6 bases short and J 3 bases short, with 9 bases between. The CDR3 consists of 13 residues. Germline CDR1 SGHAT, CDR2 FQNNGV. The authors reverse transcribed all of the isolated RNA, so sequencing captured expressed TCRB transcripts. This table comes from immunoSEQ multiplex PCR, and its TCRdb copy is limited to in-frame clones, with some not included. The data hold some 99,000 clones, with almost 40% observed a single time. Regarding this clone: The antigen remains unidentified.

Sequencing input: stem cell memory CD4+ T cells from blood. The chain employs TRBV11-2 and TRBJ2-1; weak D call: TRBD2 (5 bases). The sequence came from a woman aged 18-35 years in good health. The CDR3 coding sequence is TGTGCCAGCAGTCCTGGACTCTACAATGAGCAGTTCTTC. This codes for CASSPGLYNEQFF. Using reference TRBV11-2 and TRBJ2-1 for the parts outside the CDR3, the full variable domain is EAGVAQSPRYKIIEKRQSVAFWCNPISGHATLYWYQQILGQGPKLLIQFQNNGVVDDSQLPKDRFSAERLKGVDSTLKIQPAKLEDSAVYLCASSPGLYNEQFFGPGTRLTVL.